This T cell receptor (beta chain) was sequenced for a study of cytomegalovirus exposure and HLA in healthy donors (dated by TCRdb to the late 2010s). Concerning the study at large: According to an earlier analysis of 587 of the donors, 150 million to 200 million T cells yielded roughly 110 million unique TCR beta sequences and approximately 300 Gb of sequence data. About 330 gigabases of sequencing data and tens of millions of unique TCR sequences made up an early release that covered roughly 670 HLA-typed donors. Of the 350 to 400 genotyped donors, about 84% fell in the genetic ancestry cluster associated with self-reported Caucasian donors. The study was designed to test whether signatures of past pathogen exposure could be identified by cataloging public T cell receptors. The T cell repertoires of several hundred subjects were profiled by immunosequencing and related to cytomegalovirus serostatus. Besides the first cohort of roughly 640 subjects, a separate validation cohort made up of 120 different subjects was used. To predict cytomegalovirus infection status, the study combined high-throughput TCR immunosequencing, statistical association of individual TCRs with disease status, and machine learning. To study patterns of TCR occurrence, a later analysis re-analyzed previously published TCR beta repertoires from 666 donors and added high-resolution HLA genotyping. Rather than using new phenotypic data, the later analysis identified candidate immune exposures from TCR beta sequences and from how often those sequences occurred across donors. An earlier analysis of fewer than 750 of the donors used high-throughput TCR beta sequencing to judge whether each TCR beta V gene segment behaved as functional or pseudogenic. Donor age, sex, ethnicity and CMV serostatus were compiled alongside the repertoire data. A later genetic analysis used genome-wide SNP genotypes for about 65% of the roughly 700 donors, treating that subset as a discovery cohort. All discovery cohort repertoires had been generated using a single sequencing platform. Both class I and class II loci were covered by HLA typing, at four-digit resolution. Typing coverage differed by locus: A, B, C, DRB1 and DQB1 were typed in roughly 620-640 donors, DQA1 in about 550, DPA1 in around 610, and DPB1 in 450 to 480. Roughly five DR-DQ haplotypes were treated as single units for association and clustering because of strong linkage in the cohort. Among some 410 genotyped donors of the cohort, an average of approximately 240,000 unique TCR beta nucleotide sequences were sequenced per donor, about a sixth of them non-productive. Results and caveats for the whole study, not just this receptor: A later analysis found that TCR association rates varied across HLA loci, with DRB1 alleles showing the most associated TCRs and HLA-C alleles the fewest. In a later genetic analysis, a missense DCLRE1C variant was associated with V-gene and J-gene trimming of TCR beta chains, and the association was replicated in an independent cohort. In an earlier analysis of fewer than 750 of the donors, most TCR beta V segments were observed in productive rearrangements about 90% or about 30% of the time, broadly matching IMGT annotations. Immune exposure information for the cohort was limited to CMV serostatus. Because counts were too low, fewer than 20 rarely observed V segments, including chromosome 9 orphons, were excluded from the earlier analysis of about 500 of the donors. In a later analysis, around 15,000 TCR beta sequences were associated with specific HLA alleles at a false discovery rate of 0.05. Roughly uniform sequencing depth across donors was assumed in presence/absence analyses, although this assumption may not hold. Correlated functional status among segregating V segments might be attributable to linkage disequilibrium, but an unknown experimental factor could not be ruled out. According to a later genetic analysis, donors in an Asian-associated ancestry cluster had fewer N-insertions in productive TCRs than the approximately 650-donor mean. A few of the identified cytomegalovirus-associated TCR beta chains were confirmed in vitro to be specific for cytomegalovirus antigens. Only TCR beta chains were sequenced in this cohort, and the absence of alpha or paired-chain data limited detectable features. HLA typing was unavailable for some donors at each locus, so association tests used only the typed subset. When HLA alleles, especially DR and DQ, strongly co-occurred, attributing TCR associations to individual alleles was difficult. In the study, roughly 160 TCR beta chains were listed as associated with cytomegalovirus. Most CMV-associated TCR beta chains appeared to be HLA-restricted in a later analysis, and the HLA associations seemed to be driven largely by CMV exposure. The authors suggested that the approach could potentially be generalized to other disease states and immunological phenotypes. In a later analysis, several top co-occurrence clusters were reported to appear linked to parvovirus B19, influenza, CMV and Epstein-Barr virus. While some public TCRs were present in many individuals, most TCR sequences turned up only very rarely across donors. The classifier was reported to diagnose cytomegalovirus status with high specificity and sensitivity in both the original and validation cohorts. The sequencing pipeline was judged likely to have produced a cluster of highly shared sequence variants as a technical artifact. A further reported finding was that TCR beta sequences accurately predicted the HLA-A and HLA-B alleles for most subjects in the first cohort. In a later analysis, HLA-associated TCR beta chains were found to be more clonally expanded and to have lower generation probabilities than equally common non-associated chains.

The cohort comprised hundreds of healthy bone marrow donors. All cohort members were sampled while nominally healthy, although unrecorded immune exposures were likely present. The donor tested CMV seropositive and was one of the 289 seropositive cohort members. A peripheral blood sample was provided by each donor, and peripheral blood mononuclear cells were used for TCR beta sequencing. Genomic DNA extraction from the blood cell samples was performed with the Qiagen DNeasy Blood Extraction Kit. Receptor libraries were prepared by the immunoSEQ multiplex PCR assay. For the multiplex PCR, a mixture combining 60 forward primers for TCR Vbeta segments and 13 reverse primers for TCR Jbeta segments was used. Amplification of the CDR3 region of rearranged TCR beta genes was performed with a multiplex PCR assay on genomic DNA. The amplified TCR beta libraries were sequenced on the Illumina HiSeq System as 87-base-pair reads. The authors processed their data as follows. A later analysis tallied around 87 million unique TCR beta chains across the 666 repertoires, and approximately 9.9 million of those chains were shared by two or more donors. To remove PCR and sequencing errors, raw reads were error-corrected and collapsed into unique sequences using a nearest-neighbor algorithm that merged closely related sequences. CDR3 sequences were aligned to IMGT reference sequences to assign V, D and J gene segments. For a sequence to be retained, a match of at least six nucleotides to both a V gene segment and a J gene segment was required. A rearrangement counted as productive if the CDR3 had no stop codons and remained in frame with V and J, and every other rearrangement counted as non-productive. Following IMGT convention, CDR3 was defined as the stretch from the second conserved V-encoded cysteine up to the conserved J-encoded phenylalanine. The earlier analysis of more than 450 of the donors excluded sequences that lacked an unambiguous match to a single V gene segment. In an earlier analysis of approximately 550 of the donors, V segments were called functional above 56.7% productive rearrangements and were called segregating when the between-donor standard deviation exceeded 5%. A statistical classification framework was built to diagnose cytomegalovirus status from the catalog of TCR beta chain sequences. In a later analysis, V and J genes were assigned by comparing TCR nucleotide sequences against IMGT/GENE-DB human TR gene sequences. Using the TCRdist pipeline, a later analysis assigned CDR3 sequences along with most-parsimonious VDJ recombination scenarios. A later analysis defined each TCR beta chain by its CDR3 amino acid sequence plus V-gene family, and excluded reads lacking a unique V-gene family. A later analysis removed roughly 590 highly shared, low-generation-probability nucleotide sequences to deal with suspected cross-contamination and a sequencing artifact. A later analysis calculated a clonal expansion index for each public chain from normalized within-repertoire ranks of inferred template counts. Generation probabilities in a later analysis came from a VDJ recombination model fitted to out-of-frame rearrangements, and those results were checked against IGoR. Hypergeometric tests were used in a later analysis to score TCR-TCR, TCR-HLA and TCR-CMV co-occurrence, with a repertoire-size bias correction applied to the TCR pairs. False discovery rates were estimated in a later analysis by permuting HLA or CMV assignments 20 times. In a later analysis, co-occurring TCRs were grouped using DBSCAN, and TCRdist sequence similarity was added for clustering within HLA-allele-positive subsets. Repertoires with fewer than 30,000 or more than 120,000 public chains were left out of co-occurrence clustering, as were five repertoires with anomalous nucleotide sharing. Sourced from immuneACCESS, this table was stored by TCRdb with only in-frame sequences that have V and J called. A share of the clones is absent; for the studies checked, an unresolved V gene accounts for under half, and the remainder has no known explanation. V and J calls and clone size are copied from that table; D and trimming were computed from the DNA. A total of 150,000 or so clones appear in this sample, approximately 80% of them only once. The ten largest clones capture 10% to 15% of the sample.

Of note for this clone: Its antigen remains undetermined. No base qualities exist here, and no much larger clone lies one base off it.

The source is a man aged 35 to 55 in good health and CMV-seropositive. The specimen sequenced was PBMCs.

The nucleotide sequence reads as follows: TGTGCCAGCTCACCATCTCGGGATTATGAGCAGTTCTTC. This codes for CASSPSRDYEQFF. The V gene is TRBV18 and the J gene is TRBJ2-1; TRBD2 is a weak D gene call, 5 bases matching. Including cysteine and phenylalanine, the CDR3 has 13 amino acids. Only the CDR3 portion is preserved as DNA: 39 bases, with reading frame beginning at the first base. A distance of 10 bases separates the germline ends of V and J, which lose 2 bases and 8 bases respectively. Based on the germline V gene, the CDR1 and CDR2 sequences are KGHSH and LQKENI.